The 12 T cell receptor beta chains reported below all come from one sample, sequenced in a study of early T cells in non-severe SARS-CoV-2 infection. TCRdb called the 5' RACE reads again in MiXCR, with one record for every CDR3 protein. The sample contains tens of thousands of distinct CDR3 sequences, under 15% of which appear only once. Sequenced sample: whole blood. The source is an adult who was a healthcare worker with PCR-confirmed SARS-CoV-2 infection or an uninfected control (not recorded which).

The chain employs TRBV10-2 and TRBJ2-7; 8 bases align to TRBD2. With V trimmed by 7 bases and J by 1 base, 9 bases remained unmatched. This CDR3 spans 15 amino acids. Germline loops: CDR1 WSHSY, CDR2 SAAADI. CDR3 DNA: TGCGCCAGCAAAGGGCGGGAGGCCGATTCCTACGAGCAGTACTTC. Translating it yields CASKGREADSYEQYF.

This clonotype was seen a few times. CDR3 region: CASSQVAGSDTQYF. DNA for the CDR3: TGCGCCAGCAGCCAAGTAGCGGGCTCAGATACGCAGTATTTT. This chain connects TRBV4-3 to TRBJ2-3; 7 bases are a match to TRBD2. The germline CDR1 and CDR2 sequences are LGHNA and YSLEER. This CDR3 region has 14 residues. The J segment lost 4 bases and the V segment lost 1 base, leaving 2 bases of the junction unmatched.

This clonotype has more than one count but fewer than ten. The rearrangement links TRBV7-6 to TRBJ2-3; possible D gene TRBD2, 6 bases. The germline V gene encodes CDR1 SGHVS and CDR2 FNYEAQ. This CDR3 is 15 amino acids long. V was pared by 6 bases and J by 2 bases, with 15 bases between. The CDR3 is CASSSRDSATDTQYF. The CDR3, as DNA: TGTGCCAGCAGTAGCCGGGACTCGGCCACAGATACGCAGTATTTT. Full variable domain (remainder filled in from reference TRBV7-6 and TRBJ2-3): GAGVSQSPRYKVTKRGQDVALRCDPISGHVSLYWYRQALGQGPEFLTYFNYEAQQDKSGLPNDRFSAERPEGSISTLTIQRTEQRDSAMYRCASSSRDSATDTQYFGPGTRLTVL.

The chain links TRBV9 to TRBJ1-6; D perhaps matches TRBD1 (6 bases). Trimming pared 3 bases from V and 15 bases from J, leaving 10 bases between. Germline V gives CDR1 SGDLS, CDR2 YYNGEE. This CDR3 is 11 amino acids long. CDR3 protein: CASSAGGHLHF. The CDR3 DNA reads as TGTGCCAGCAGCGCGGGGGGCCACCTCCACTTT.

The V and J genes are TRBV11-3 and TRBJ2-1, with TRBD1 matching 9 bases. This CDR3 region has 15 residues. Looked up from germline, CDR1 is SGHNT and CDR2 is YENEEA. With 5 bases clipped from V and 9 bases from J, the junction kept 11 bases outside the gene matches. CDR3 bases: TGTGCCAGCAGCGCCGTGGGACAGGGAAGCACTGAGCAGTTCTTC. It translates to CASSAVGQGSTEQFF.

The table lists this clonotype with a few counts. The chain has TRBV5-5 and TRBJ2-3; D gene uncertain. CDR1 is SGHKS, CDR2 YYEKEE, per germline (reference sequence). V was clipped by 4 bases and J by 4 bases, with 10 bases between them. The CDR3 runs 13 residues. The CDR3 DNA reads TGTGCCAGCAGCCGAAGCGTTCCAGATACGCAGTATTTT. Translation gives CASSRSVPDTQYF. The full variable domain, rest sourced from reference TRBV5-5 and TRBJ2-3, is DAGVTQSPTHLIKTRGQQVTLRCSPISGHKSVSWYQQVLGQGPQFIFQYYEKEERGRGNFPDRFSARQFPNYSSELNVNALLLGDSALYLCASSRSVPDTQYFGPGTRLTVL.

In DNA form, the CDR3 reads TGTGCCAGCAGCAGGGGGACTGGCAGGGAGCAGTACTTC. This codes for CASSRGTGREQYF. V is TRBV7-2 and J is TRBJ2-7; TRBD1 or TRBD2 may be the D gene (6 bases each). The CDR3 sequence is 13 residues long. The V end was cut by 5 bases, the J end by 7 bases, with 15 bases between. Germline V gene data show CDR1 as SGHTA and CDR2 as FQGNSA.

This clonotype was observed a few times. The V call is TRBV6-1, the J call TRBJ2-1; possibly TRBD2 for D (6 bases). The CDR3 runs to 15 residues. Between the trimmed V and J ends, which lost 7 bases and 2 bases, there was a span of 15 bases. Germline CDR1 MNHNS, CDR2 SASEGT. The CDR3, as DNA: TGTGCCAGCAAGGACGGCGGGGCGCCCTACAATGAGCAGTTCTTC. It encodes CASKDGGAPYNEQFF.

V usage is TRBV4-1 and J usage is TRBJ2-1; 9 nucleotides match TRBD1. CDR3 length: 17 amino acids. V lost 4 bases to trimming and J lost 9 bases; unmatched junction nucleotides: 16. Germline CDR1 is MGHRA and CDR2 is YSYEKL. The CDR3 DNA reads TGCGCCAGCAGCCCGCGGACCCTACGGGACAGGGAGGTTGAGCAGTTCTTC. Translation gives CASSPRTLRDREVEQFF.

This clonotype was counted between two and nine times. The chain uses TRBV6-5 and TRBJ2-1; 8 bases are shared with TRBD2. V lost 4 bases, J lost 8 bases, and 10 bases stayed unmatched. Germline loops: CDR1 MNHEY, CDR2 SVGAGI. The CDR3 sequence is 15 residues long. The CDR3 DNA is TGTGCCAGCAGTTCCACCCGCGGGAGGATCGATGAGCAGTTCTTC. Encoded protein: CASSSTRGRIDEQFF.

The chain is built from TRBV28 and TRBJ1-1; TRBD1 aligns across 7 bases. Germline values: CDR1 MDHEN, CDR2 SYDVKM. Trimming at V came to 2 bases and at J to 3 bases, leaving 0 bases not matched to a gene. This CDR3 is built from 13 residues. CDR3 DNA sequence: TGTGCCAGCAGTTTAACAGGGGACACTGAAGCTTTCTTT. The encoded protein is CASSLTGDTEAFF.

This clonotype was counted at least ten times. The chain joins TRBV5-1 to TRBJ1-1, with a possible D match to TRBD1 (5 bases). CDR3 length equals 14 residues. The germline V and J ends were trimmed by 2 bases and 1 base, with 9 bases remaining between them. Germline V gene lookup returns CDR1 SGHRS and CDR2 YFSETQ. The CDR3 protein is CASSFTGENTEAFF. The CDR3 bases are TGCGCCAGCAGCTTCACAGGTGAGAACACTGAAGCTTTCTTT.